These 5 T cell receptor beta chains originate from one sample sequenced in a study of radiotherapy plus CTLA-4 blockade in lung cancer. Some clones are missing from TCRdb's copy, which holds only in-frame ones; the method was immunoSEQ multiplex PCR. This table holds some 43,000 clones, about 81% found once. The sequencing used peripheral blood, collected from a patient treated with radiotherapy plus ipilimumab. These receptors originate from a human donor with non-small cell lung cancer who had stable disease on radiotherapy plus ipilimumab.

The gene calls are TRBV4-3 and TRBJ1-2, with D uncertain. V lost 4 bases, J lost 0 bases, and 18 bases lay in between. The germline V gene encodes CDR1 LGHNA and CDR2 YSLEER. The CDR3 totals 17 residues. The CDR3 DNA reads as TGCGCCAGCAGCCCGTCGTTCGAACGGGGAGCTAACTATGGCTACACCTTC. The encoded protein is CASSPSFERGANYGYTF.

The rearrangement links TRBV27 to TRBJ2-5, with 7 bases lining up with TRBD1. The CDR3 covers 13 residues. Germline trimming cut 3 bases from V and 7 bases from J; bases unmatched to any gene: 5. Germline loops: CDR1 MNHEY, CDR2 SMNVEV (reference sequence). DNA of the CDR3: TGTGCCAGCAGTTTGACAGGGTCGGGGACCCAGTACTTC. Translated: CASSLTGSGTQYF.

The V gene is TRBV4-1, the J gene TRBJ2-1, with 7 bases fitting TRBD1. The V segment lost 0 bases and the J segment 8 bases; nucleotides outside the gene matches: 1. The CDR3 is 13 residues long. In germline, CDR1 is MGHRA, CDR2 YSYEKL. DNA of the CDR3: TGCGCCAGCAGCCAAGATCAGGGGGATGAGCAGTTCTTC. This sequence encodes CASSQDQGDEQFF.

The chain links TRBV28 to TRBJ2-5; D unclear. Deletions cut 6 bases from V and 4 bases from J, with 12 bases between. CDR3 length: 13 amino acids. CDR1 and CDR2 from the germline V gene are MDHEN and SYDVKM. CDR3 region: CASRAFGSETQYF. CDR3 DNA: TGTGCCAGCAGAGCCTTCGGGTCAGAGACCCAGTACTTC.

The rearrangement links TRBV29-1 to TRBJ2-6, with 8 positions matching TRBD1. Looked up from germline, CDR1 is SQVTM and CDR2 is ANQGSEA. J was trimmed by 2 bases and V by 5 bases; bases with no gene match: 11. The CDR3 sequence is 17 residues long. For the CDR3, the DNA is TGCAGCGTTTACGGACAGGGAGCCCTTCCTGGGGCCAACGTCCTGACTTTC. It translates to CSVYGQGALPGANVLTF.